This entry features one T cell receptor beta chain sequence. Its specificity is not known. These data originate in a study of beta chain features in type 1 diabetes. Study conclusions and caveats: Type 1 diabetes patients had TCRB CDR3s that were shorter (moderately but significantly so) in all four CD4+ subsets. The naive, central memory and Treg TCRB repertoires of patients appeared to be more similar to one another than those of healthy donors.

Reverse transcribing all isolated RNA meant expressed TCRB transcripts were sequenced. Only in-frame clones appear in the TCRdb table, and some are missing; sequencing was by immunoSEQ multiplex PCR. This sample has about 650,000 clones, with under 15% found just once. The CDR3 is 16 residues long. Germline V CDR1 and CDR2: SNHLY, FYNNEI. Trimming shortened V by 4 bases and J by 0 bases, and 10 bases separated the two germline ends. Sequencing input: naive CD4+ T cells from blood. The sequence was collected from a man aged 30-40 years with type 1 diabetes. The chain has TRBV2 and TRBJ1-6; TRBD1 is a possible D gene (6 bases). The CDR3 coding sequence is TGTGCCAGCAGTGGTGGAGGGGGCTCCTATAATTCACCCCTCCACTTT. This codes for CASSGGGGSYNSPLHF.